A selection of T cell receptor beta chains follows, all from one sample in a study of blood T cell repertoires in COVID-19. TCRdb keeps only in-frame clones here, not all; method: immunoSEQ multiplex PCR. This sample has approximately 190,000 clones, with roughly 89% found just once. Sample: PBMCs or T cells enriched from blood (not recorded which). The receptors come from a woman aged 30 to 39 who had been exposed to COVID-19. Both conserved end residues are part of each CDR3. D genes are given only for firm matches. Some rows have no size entry. The others give once, few or many, or a class for an expanded clone.

>-|TRBJ1-1|TRBV3-1/TRBV3-2|few|18
TGTGCCAGCAGCCAAGGTTACAGGGACGCTTCGGGGCGTGATGAAGCTTTCTTT
CASSQGYRDASGRDEAFF
>-|TRBJ1-5|TRBV2|-|16
TGTGCCAGCAGGGAGGCGAGGCACTATAGCAATCAGCCCCAGCATTTT
CASREARHYSNQPQHF
>TRBD2|TRBJ2-5|TRBV9|-|13
TGTGCCAGCAGCGCGGGGGGGCGCGAGACCCAGTACTTC
CASSAGGRETQYF
>-|TRBJ2-3|TRBV28|-|16
TGTGCCAGCAGTTTCCCCACAGGGATCTCCACAGATACGCAGTATTTT
CASSFPTGISTDTQYF
>-|TRBJ1-5|TRBV19|-|15
TGTGCCAGTAGTGAGGAGGGCTGGAGCAATCAGCCCCAGCATTTT
CASSEEGWSNQPQHF
>TRBD2|TRBJ2-1|TRBV5-1|-|15
TGCGCCAGCAGCTCGACTAGCGGGGGGGAAAATGAGCAGTTCTTC
CASSSTSGGENEQFF
>-|TRBJ1-2|TRBV19|few|13
TGTGCCAGTAGTACACAGAATAACTATGGCTACACCTTC
CASSTQNNYGYTF
>TRBD2|TRBJ2-3|TRBV11-2|-|19
TGTGCCAGCAGCTTCTTGGCTAGCGGGGGGATTACTAGCACAGATACGCAGTATTTT
CASSFLASGGITSTDTQYF
>-|TRBJ1-4|TRBV3-1/TRBV3-2|-|15
TGTGCCAGCAGGGCCGGACAGAGTGATGCTGAAAAACTGTTTTTT
CASRAGQSDAEKLFF
>TRBD2|TRBJ2-1|TRBV5-1|-|15
TGCGCCAGCAGCTTAGGACTAGCGGCCTACAATGAGCAGTTCTTC
CASSLGLAAYNEQFF
>-|TRBJ1-1|TRBV3-1/TRBV3-2|-|14
TGTGCCAGCACCTCTGGTGCGTCCAGGACTGAAGCTTTCTTT
CASTSGASRTEAFF
>-|TRBJ1-5|TRBV19|-|12
TGTGCCAGTAGTCCCAGGGATCAGCCCCAGCATTTT
CASSPRDQPQHF
>TRBD1|TRBJ2-1|TRBV7-2|-|16
TGTGCCAGCAGCTTCCCCGGACAGGGGAGCTACAATGAGCAGTTCTTC
CASSFPGQGSYNEQFF
>-|TRBJ2-5|TRBV7-2|-|14
TGTGCCAGCAGCTCTCGGTCCGGCCAAGAGACCCAGTACTTC
CASSSRSGQETQYF
>TRBD1|TRBJ1-6|TRBV5-4|once|14
TGTGCCAGCAGCTTGGACAGGGGGAATTCACCCCTCCACTTT
CASSLDRGNSPLHF
>TRBD2|TRBJ2-3|TRBV2|-|15
TGTGCCAGCAGTGCGGGGGGGAAGAGCACAGATACGCAGTATTTT
CASSAGGKSTDTQYF
>-|TRBJ1-1|TRBV4-1|once|14
TGCGCCAGCAGCCACTGGAGAGTAGGGGCTGAAGCTTTCTTT
CASSHWRVGAEAFF
>TRBD1|TRBJ1-5|TRBV6-2/TRBV6-3|-|14
TGTGCCAGCAGTTCGCCAGGGGGCGTACAGCCCCAGCATTTT
CASSSPGGVQPQHF
>TRBD1|TRBJ1-1|TRBV11-2|-|16
TGTGCCAGCAGCTTTATACCGGGACAGGAGCACACTGAAGCTTTCTTT
CASSFIPGQEHTEAFF
>TRBD2|TRBJ2-5|TRBV19|-|17
TGTGCCAGTAGTGCGAGCGGGGGGGCCTTTGTACGAGAGACCCAGTACTTC
CASSASGGAFVRETQYF
>-|TRBJ1-2|TRBV6-5|-|14
TGTGCCAGCAGTTACTCGTCCCCTCTGGAGGGCTACACCTTC
CASSYSSPLEGYTF
>TRBD1|TRBJ1-4|TRBV19|-|17
TGTGCCAGTAGTATCCGGGACAGGGGGCGCCTTAAGGAAAAACTGTTTTTT
CASSIRDRGRLKEKLFF
>-|TRBJ2-5|TRBV11-2|-|12
TGTGCCAGCAGCTTCAGGGATGAGACCCAGTACTTC
CASSFRDETQYF
>-|TRBJ1-5|TRBV23-1|-|18
TGCGCCAGCAGTCAATCGTCAGGGCTCCGTTATAGCAATCAGCCCCAGCATTTT
CASSQSSGLRYSNQPQHF
>TRBD1|TRBJ1-5|TRBV19|-|16
TGTGCCAGTAGCCAGGGGGCTAGGAATAGCAATCAGCCCCAGCATTTT
CASSQGARNSNQPQHF
>-|TRBJ2-7|TRBV2|-|15
TGTGCCAGCACCGCGATGGACAAGAACTCCTACGAGCAGTACTTC
CASTAMDKNSYEQYF
>TRBD1|TRBJ1-1|TRBV7-6|-|16
TGTGCCAGCAGCTTACCCGGGACAGGGGGCGGAACTGAAGCTTTCTTT
CASSLPGTGGGTEAFF
>-|TRBJ2-1|TRBV10-2|-|15
TGCGCCAGCAGTCCGGCAAGCGGCTCCTACAATGAGCAGTTCTTC
CASSPASGSYNEQFF
>-|TRBJ1-3|TRBV3-1/TRBV3-2|once|14
TGTGCCAGCAGCCAACAACAGAGGCGGGACACCATATATTTT
CASSQQQRRDTIYF
>-|TRBJ2-3|TRBV7-2|-|12
TGTGCCAGCAGCTTATTCCAGGATACGCAGTATTTT
CASSLFQDTQYF
>-|TRBJ2-6|TRBV29-1|-|14
TGCAGCGTTGAGGGGGGCTCTGGGGCCAACGTCCTGACTTTC
CSVEGGSGANVLTF
>TRBD2|TRBJ2-1|TRBV25-1|-|15
TGTGCCAGCAGTGAACTAGCGGGGGAGAGGGGTGAGCAGTTCTTC
CASSELAGERGEQFF
>TRBD1|TRBJ1-5|TRBV7-8|-|14
TGTGCCAGCAGCTGGGGACAGGGTGAGGAGCCCCAGCATTTT
CASSWGQGEEPQHF
>-|TRBJ1-5|TRBV6-6|-|11
TGTGCCAGTAAAGGCGGGGGGGCCCAGCATTTT
CASKGGGAQHF
>-|TRBJ1-5|TRBV5-6|-|14
TGTGCCAGCAGGCAACAGGGTGGGAATCAGCCCCAGCATTTT
CASRQQGGNQPQHF
>-|TRBJ1-1|TRBV27|-|15
TGTGCCAGCAGTTATCTCAGGGCAATGAACACTGAAGCTTTCTTT
CASSYLRAMNTEAFF
>-|TRBJ1-1|TRBV13|-|13
TGTGCCAGCAGCTCATCTTCTCGGACTGAAGCTTTCTTT
CASSSSSRTEAFF
>-|TRBJ2-3|TRBV6-1|-|15
TGTGCCAGCAGTCCTTCGATGCAGAACACAGATACGCAGTATTTT
CASSPSMQNTDTQYF
>-|TRBJ2-7|TRBV6-1|-|17
TGTGCCAGCAGTGAATTATGGCGGGGTGTTTTAGTCCACGAGCAGTACTTC
CASSELWRGVLVHEQYF
>TRBD2|TRBJ2-1|TRBV9|-|16
TGTGCCAGCAGCGTAGCGGGAGGGGATTCCTACAATGAGCAGTTCTTC
CASSVAGGDSYNEQFF
>-|TRBJ1-2|TRBV6-5|-|13
TGTGCCAGCAGTTATTCAGACAGCTATGGCTACACCTTC
CASSYSDSYGYTF
>-|TRBJ1-2|TRBV24-1|-|15
TGTGCCACCAGTGATGGGGAACAGGAAGGCTATGGCTACACCTTC
CATSDGEQEGYGYTF
>TRBD2|TRBJ2-2|TRBV3-1/TRBV3-2|-|17
TGTGCCAGCAGTCCCCCTCGTGGGGGGGACAACACCGGGGAGCTGTTTTTT
CASSPPRGGDNTGELFF
>-|TRBJ1-2|TRBV6-5|many|15
TGTGCCAGCAGTTACTCAGCCCTTGTCCCTAATGGCTACACCTTC
CASSYSALVPNGYTF
>TRBD1|TRBJ2-7|TRBV4-1|-|14
TGCGCCAGCAGCCAATTGGGACAGGGCCGGGAGCAGTACTTC
CASSQLGQGREQYF
>-|TRBJ1-2|TRBV19|-|15
TGTGCCAGTATCCCATCTTCAGGGGCGGACTATGGCTACACCTTC
CASIPSSGADYGYTF
>TRBD1|TRBJ2-7|TRBV9|-|14
TGTGCCAGCAGCGTACAGGGGGCGGGTGCAGAGCAGTACTTC
CASSVQGAGAEQYF
>-|TRBJ2-7|TRBV5-6|-|17
TGTGCCAGCAGCCCCCACTTAGCGGGGACAGGGCCCTACGAGCAGTACTTC
CASSPHLAGTGPYEQYF
>-|TRBJ2-1|TRBV20-1|-|14
TGCAGTGCTAGTCCCAGCGGACCTCTTAATGAGCAGTTCTTC
CSASPSGPLNEQFF
>-|TRBJ2-3|TRBV12-3/TRBV12-4|-|12
TGTGCCAGCAGTTCCTCCGCAGATACGCAGTATTTT
CASSSSADTQYF
>TRBD2|TRBJ2-7|TRBV7-9|-|15
TGTGCCAGCAGCCCGACCGGGACTAGCTTTTACGAGCAGTACTTC
CASSPTGTSFYEQYF
>-|TRBJ2-1|TRBV7-2|-|16
TGTGCCAGCAGCTCCATCTTGGCAAGGGATCGGGGTGAGCAGTTCTTC
CASSSILARDRGEQFF
>TRBD1|TRBJ1-5|TRBV6-2/TRBV6-3|-|14
TGTGCCAGCAGTCGCCCAGGGGGAAATCAGCCCCAGCATTTT
CASSRPGGNQPQHF
>TRBD1|TRBJ2-5|TRBV2|-|14
TGTGCCAGCAGTGAGTTCAGGGGGCCGGAGACCCAGTACTTC
CASSEFRGPETQYF
>TRBD1|TRBJ2-7|TRBV30|-|14
TGTGCCTGGGCTCGACAGGGTTTCTACTACGAGCAGTACTTC
CAWARQGFYYEQYF
>-|TRBJ2-2|TRBV5-8|-|15
TGTGCCAGCAGCTTGGGACAGAAAAACACCGGGGAGCTGTTTTTT
CASSLGQKNTGELFF
>TRBD2|TRBJ2-7|TRBV5-1|few|15
TGCGCCAGCAGCTTGGAGCCTAGCGGGCCCTACGAGCAGTACTTC
CASSLEPSGPYEQYF